The T cell receptor beta chain under discussion was sequenced for a study of blood T cell repertoires in COVID-19. Assay: immunoSEQ multiplex PCR; the TCRdb copy retains only in-frame clones and omits some. Among about 230,000 clones listed, about nine tenths were seen once. The CDR3 consists of 16 residues. Trimming cost V 2 bases and J 1 base; bases outside gene matches: 3. Per germline, CDR1 SGHTA and CDR2 FQGNSA. The gene calls are TRBV7-2 and TRBJ2-2; 8 nucleotides line up with TRBD1. Sequences were obtained from PBMCs or T cells enriched from blood (not recorded which). The clonotype was recovered from a woman younger than 45 with acute COVID-19. The CDR3 nucleotides read TGTGCCAGCAGCTTATTTGGACAGGGGAACACCGGGGAGCTGTTTTTT. It encodes CASSLFGQGNTGELFF.